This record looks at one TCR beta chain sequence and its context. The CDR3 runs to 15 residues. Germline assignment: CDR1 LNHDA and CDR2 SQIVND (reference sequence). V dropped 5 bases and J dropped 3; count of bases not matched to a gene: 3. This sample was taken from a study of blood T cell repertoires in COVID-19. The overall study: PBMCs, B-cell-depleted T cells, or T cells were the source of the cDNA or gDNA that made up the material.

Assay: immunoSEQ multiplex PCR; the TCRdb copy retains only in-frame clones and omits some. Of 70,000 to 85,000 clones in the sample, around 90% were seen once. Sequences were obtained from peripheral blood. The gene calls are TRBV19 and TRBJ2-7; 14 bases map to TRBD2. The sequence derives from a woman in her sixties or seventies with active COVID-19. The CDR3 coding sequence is TGTGCCAGTAGTTTAGGACTAGCGGGAGGCTACGAGCAGTACTTC. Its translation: CASSLGLAGGYEQYF.